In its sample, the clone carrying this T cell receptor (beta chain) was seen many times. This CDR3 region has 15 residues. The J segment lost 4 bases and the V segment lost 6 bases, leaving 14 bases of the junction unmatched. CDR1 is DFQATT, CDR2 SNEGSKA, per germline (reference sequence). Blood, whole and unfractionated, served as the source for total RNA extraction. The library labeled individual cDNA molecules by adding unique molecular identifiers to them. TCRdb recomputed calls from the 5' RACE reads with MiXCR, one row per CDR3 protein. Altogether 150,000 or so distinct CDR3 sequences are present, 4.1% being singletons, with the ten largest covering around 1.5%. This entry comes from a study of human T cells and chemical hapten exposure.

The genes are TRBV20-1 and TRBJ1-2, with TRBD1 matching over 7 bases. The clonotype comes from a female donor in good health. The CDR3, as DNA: TGCAGTGCCGACCTAAACAGGGGTTTCGTCTATGGCTACACCTTC. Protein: CSADLNRGFVYGYTF.